This TCR beta chain emerged from a study of T cells in Graves' hyperthyroidism and ophthalmopathy. The study, taken as a whole, reports: In blood, most of the thyroid clonotypes expanded above 0.001 were also present.

V dropped 3 bases and J dropped 8 bases, with 11 bases sitting between them. Germline V gene data show CDR1 as KGHSH and CDR2 as LQKENI. There are 13 residues in the CDR3. Template material for amplifying TCR beta CDR3 regions consisted of RNA transcripts. First-round RT-PCR with HTBI primers amplified the TCR CDR3 region. Via MiXCR, TCRdb re-called the multiplex PCR reads, giving one row per CDR3 protein. This table has some 440,000 distinct CDR3 sequences, around 14% appearing once. This clonotype was observed at least ten times. Its specificity is not known. This rearrangement joins TRBV18 to TRBJ2-1; D perhaps matches TRBD2 (6 bases). Source material: blood. This sequence originates from a woman under 30 with Graves' hyperthyroidism. The CDR3 spells CASSPGLEDEQFF. CDR3 sequence (DNA): TGTGCCAGCTCACCGGGACTGGAGGATGAGCAGTTCTTC.